This record covers a single T cell receptor beta chain. Its cognate antigen is unknown. A 5'RACE reaction primed in the constant segment made cDNA libraries of TCR alpha and TCR beta, and these carried sample barcodes and UMIs. MiXCR, applied by TCRdb to the 5' RACE reads, yields one record per CDR3 protein. The table has about 410,000 distinct CDR3 sequences, 23% seen once. The data are from a study of T-cell memory formation after mild COVID-19. Trimming pared 0 bases from V and 2 bases from J, leaving 22 bases between. The CDR3 length is 18 residues. CDR1 and CDR2 from the germline V gene are DFQATT and SNEGSKA (reference sequence). Study-level results: Contracting clones from day 15 to 85 had balanced CD4/CD8; later expanders favoured CD4+. Clones which contracted sat mainly in CM and EM if CD4+, and in EMRA if CD8+.

The V call is TRBV20-1, the J call TRBJ2-5, with D perhaps matching TRBD1 (6 bases). This clonotype was obtained from an adult woman who had mild COVID-19 (a few samples of this study predate the infection). Cell type and time point are not known. The sequenced sample was PBMCs or a T cell subset sorted from them (not recorded which). Here the CDR3 DNA reads TGCAGTGCTAGAGAAAATGGGGGCTGGATCTGGGGGCAAGAGACCCAGTACTTC. Its protein product is CSARENGGWIWGQETQYF.